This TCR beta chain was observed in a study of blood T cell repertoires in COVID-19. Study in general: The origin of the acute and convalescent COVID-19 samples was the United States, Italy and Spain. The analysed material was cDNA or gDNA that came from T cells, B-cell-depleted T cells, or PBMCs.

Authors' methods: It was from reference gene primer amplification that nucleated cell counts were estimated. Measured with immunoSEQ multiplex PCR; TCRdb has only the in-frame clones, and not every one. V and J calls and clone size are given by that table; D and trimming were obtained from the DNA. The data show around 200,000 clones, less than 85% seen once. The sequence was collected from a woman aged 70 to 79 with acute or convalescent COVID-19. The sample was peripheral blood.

CDR3 nucleotide sequence: TGCAGCGTTGCGACCTATTGGACAAGCTCTGGGGCCAACGTCCTGACTTTC. This gives the protein CSVATYWTSSGANVLTF. V and J are TRBV29-1 and TRBJ2-6; a possible D gene is TRBD1 (5 bases). Trimming took off 4 bases at V and 0 bases at J, with 16 bases between the two ends. This CDR3 has 17 residues. Germline CDR1 is SQVTM and CDR2 is ANQGSEA.